The 27 T cell receptor beta chains below come from one sample, sequenced in a study of cytomegalovirus exposure and HLA in healthy donors. With 60 Vbeta and 13 Jbeta primers, the PCR was carried out. Method: immunoSEQ multiplex PCR; TCRdb's copy keeps in-frame clones and lacks some. Found here are around 150,000 clones, roughly three quarters of them singletons; the top ten hold almost 4.5%. Sequencing was done on a sample of PBMCs. These TCRs come from a man aged 55 to 70 in good health and CMV-seronegative.

The chain employs TRBV6-5 and TRBJ2-1; 7 bases line up with TRBD1. The CDR3 is made up of 15 amino acids. Unmatched junction bases numbered 5, after V lost 5 bases and J lost 1 base. From germline, CDR1 is MNHEY and CDR2 SVGAGI. As DNA, the CDR3 is TGTGCCAGCAGTGGCCGGGACAGATCCTACAATGAGCAGTTCTTC. The encoded protein is CASSGRDRSYNEQFF.

The chain has TRBV15 and TRBJ2-7; 9 nucleotides match TRBD1. CDR1 is LNHNV, CDR2 YYDKDF, per germline (reference sequence). After removal of 8 bases from V and 5 bases from J, the junction contained 10 bases not matched to a gene. This CDR3 contains 14 residues. CDR3 sequence: CATGGTGYKDEQYF. The CDR3 nucleotides are TGTGCCACCGGCGGGACAGGGTACAAGGACGAGCAGTACTTC.

The chain combines TRBV18 with TRBJ2-5, with TRBD1 matching 7 bases. Germline CDR1 is KGHSH and CDR2 is LQKENI. J gave up 4 bases and V 6 bases, and 5 bases lay outside the gene matches. CDR3 length: 13 residues. The CDR3 sequence is CASSPTGVETQYF. In DNA form, the CDR3 reads TGTGCCAGCTCCCCCACAGGGGTAGAGACCCAGTACTTC.

This chain joins TRBV15 and TRBJ1-2; D not resolved. The germline V gene has CDR1 LNHNV and CDR2 YYDKDF (reference sequence). CDR3 length: 14 amino acids. Trimming pared 0 bases from V and 8 bases from J, leaving 13 bases between. The CDR3 nucleotides are TGTGCCACCAGCAGAGAACGCGGGCGTCGGGGCTACACCTTC. Translation: CATSRERGRRGYTF.

The rearrangement uses TRBV6-8 and TRBJ2-2, with D possibly TRBD1 on 5 matching bases. In germline, CDR1 is MNHGY, CDR2 SAAAGT. The V and J ends lost 5 bases and 3 bases respectively, with 7 bases between them. CDR3 length: 13 amino acids. CDR3 sequence reads: CASSKTDTGELFF. In DNA form, the CDR3 reads TGTGCCAGCAGTAAGACAGACACCGGGGAGCTGTTTTTT.

This sequence joins TRBV29-1 and TRBJ2-1; 9 bases map to TRBD2. The CDR3 is 15 amino acids. Unmatched junction bases numbered 7, after V lost 3 bases and J lost 4 bases. CDR1 and CDR2 (germline): SQVTM, ANQGSEA. The CDR3 protein is CSVDSAGGSYNEQFF. The CDR3 DNA sequence: TGCAGCGTTGATTCGGCGGGAGGGTCATACAATGAGCAGTTCTTC.

Remarks on this clone: The sample carries other DNA sequences with the same CDR3. V is TRBV4-2 and J is TRBJ1-1; TRBD1 matches at 7 bases. This CDR3 spans 14 amino acids. J lost 5 bases, V lost 0 bases, and 3 bases had no gene match. Germline V CDR1 and CDR2: LGHNA, YNFKEQ. This CDR3 reads CASSQDRGYTEAFF. CDR3 bases: TGTGCCAGCAGCCAAGACAGGGGGTATACTGAAGCTTTCTTT.

This chain joins TRBV29-1 and TRBJ2-7; TRBD2 is a possible D gene (5 bases). With 4 bases removed from V and 0 bases from J, the gap between germline ends came to 10 bases. The CDR3 spans 13 residues. Germline CDR1 reads SQVTM; CDR2 reads ANQGSEA. CDR3 residues: CSVVGGNSYEQYF. The CDR3 bases are TGCAGCGTTGTTGGAGGTAACTCCTACGAGCAGTACTTC.

The chain is built from TRBV29-1 and TRBJ1-2, with 9 nucleotides matching TRBD1. After removal of 1 base from V and 4 bases from J, the junction contained 13 bases not matched to a gene. Germline V gives CDR1 SQVTM, CDR2 ANQGSEA. The CDR3 runs to 17 residues. The CDR3 sequence: CSVEVPQDRGPSYGYTF. The CDR3 coding sequence is TGCAGCGTTGAAGTACCCCAGGACAGGGGCCCTAGCTATGGCTACACCTTC.

The chain employs TRBV18 and TRBJ1-4; no definite D call. Germline V CDR1 and CDR2: KGHSH, LQKENI. The CDR3 has 14 residues. Trimming took 6 bases from V and 6 from J, leaving 14 bases between them. CDR3 DNA: TGTGCCAGCTCTCCAGGTGCCGCGGATGAAAAACTGTTTTTT. Translated: CASSPGAADEKLFF.

The CDR3 reads CASSLEPGGQETQYF. In DNA, the CDR3 is TGCGCCAGCAGCTTGGAGCCCGGGGGCCAAGAGACCCAGTACTTC. The rearrangement uses TRBV5-1 and TRBJ2-5; tentatively, D is TRBD2 (6 bases). Trimming removed 0 bases from V and 1 base from J, with 10 bases in between. The CDR3 extends over 15 amino acids. CDR1 is SGHRS and CDR2 is YFSETQ in the germline V gene. Looking up the rest from reference TRBV5-1 and TRBJ2-5 gives the full variable domain: KAGVTQTPRYLIKTRGQQVTLSCSPISGHRSVSWYQQTPGQGLQFLFEYFSETQRNKGNFPGRFSGRQFSNSRSEMNVSTLELGDSALYLCASSLEPGGQETQYFGPGTRLLVL.

The chain carries TRBV7-9 and TRBJ2-1, with D possibly being TRBD2 (7 bases). Germline-derived CDR1 and CDR2 are SEHNR and FQNEAQ (reference sequence). The CDR3 has 18 residues. V lost 5 bases to trimming and J lost 9 bases, with 29 bases between them. The CDR3, as DNA: TGTGCCAGCAGCACTAGGCGGGAGACGTCCAGGGGTAAGGGTGAGCAGTTCTTC. This sequence encodes CASSTRRETSRGKGEQFF.

The chain carries TRBV28 and TRBJ1-1; TRBD1 matches 9 bases. Per germline, CDR1 MDHEN and CDR2 SYDVKM. The CDR3 is made up of 17 amino acids. V shed 1 base and J 7 bases; nucleotides not matched to a gene: 13. The CDR3 nucleotides are TGTGCCAGCAGTTTATATTTTTGGGGGGACAGGGCGATTGAAGCTTTCTTT. Its translation: CASSLYFWGDRAIEAFF.

The chain combines TRBV7-9 with TRBJ1-2; 7 bases map to TRBD1. The germline V gene encodes CDR1 SEHNR and CDR2 FQNEAQ (reference sequence). CDR3 length: 15 amino acids. Trimming took 5 bases from V and 0 from J; bases not matched to a gene: 6. This CDR3 reads CASSRDSPANYGYTF. Here the CDR3 DNA reads TGTGCCAGCAGCCGGGACAGCCCAGCTAACTATGGCTACACCTTC. The variable domain in full, with the rest retrieved from reference TRBV7-9 and TRBJ1-2, is DTGVSQNPRHKITKRGQNVTFRCDPISEHNRLYWYRQTLGQGPEFLTYFQNEAQLEKSRLLSDRFSAERPKGSFSTLEIQRTEQGDSAMYLCASSRDSPANYGYTFGSGTRLTVV.

This clone was recorded a few times. The chain combines TRBV28 with TRBJ1-2, with 9 positions matching TRBD1. The V and J ends lost 2 bases and 4 bases, in that order; junction bases with no gene match: 8. CDR1 and CDR2 from the germline V gene are MDHEN and SYDVKM. This CDR3 has 16 amino acids. The CDR3 region is CASSLGTGDRAYGYTF. The CDR3 DNA follows: TGTGCCAGCAGTTTAGGAACCGGGGACAGGGCCTATGGCTACACCTTC.

The chain links TRBV7-3 to TRBJ2-3; 9 bases match TRBD2. Germline CDR1 and CDR2: SGHTA and FQGTGA. This CDR3 is 16 amino acids long. After removal of 5 bases from V and 2 bases from J, the junction contained 8 bases not matched to a gene. Written as DNA, the CDR3 is TGTGCCAGCAGCCTAGGACTAGCGACCTACACAGATACGCAGTATTTT. It codes for CASSLGLATYTDTQYF.

J is TRBJ2-1 and V is TRBV7-9; D perhaps matches TRBD2 (6 bases). CDR1 and CDR2 (germline): SEHNR, FQNEAQ (reference sequence). With 1 base removed from V and 6 bases from J, the gap between germline ends came to 10 bases. This CDR3 region has 14 residues. CDR3 nucleotide sequence: TGTGCCAGCAGCTTAGAGACTAGGTCCAATGAGCAGTTCTTC. Protein sequence: CASSLETRSNEQFF.

This clone occurred a few times. V usage is TRBV4-3 and J usage is TRBJ2-7; the match to TRBD2 covers 7 bases. In germline, CDR1 is LGHNA, CDR2 YSLEER. Trimming cost V 1 base and J 1 base; bases outside gene matches: 4. The CDR3 runs 15 residues. CDR3 sequence: CASSQVWRGSYEQYF. DNA for the CDR3: TGCGCCAGCAGCCAAGTATGGCGGGGGTCCTACGAGCAGTACTTC.

The chain uses TRBV6-1 and TRBJ2-3; 8 bases line up with TRBD2. Losses at the gene ends were 3 bases for V and 8 bases for J; bases not matched to a gene: 1. From germline, CDR1 is MNHNS and CDR2 SASEGT. This CDR3 is built from 12 residues. The CDR3 here is CASSEAGGTQYF. CDR3 sequence (DNA): TGTGCCAGCAGTGAGGCGGGGGGTACGCAGTATTTT.

This sequence joins TRBV11-2 and TRBJ1-1; a possible D gene is TRBD1 (6 bases). The CDR3 totals 14 residues. Germline V lookup: CDR1 SGHAT, CDR2 FQNNGV. The V end lost 1 base, the J end lost 4 bases, and 10 bases lay between the germline ends. DNA for the CDR3: TGTGCCAGCAGCTTAGGTGACAGGACCACTGAAGCTTTCTTT. Amino acid sequence: CASSLGDRTTEAFF.

V usage is TRBV5-6 and J usage is TRBJ2-1; TRBD2 aligns across 9 bases. V was pared by 2 bases and J by 6 bases, with 6 bases of the junction left unmatched. The CDR3 spans 15 residues. Per germline, CDR1 SGHDT and CDR2 YYEEEE. The CDR3 protein is CASSFRTAGGNEQFF. The CDR3 region has the DNA TGTGCCAGCAGCTTCAGAACAGCGGGGGGCAATGAGCAGTTCTTC.

In its sample, this clone was seen once. The chain is built from TRBV4-3 and TRBJ2-7, with a tentative D call TRBD2 (6 bases). The germline V gene has CDR1 LGHNA and CDR2 YSLEER. This CDR3 spans 16 amino acids. Trimming removed 0 bases from V and 1 base from J, with 13 bases in between. The CDR3 sequence: CASSQEVGEASYEQYF. CDR3 sequence (DNA): TGCGCCAGCAGCCAAGAAGTGGGGGAGGCGTCCTACGAGCAGTACTTC.

The genes are TRBV18 and TRBJ1-4, with D possibly matching TRBD1 (6 bases). Germline CDR1 is KGHSH and CDR2 is LQKENI. Trimming took 4 bases from V and 3 from J, leaving 9 bases between them. CDR3 length: 14 amino acids. The CDR3 region has the DNA TGTGCCAGCTCACAGGGACAAGCTAATGAAAAACTGTTTTTT. Residues: CASSQGQANEKLFF.

The V call is TRBV6-5, the J call TRBJ1-1; the D gene is possibly TRBD1 (5 bases). V lost 8 bases, J lost 1 base, and 11 bases lay in between. Germline V lookup: CDR1 MNHEY, CDR2 SVGAGI. The CDR3 is made up of 13 amino acids. CDR3 coding DNA: TGTGCCAGCGCCAGGGTCTCGAACACTGAAGCTTTCTTT. Protein product: CASARVSNTEAFF.

The genes are TRBV6-5 and TRBJ2-7, with 9 bases identical to TRBD1. Trimming at V came to 5 bases and at J to 3 bases, leaving 2 bases not matched to a gene. Germline-derived CDR1 and CDR2 are MNHEY and SVGAGI. The CDR3 loop spans 13 amino acids. CDR3 loop: CASSGTGRYEQYF. For the CDR3, the DNA is TGTGCCAGCAGTGGGACAGGGCGCTACGAGCAGTACTTC.

V usage is TRBV27 and J usage is TRBJ2-3, with 15 bases fitting TRBD2. Unmatched junction bases numbered 3, after V lost 3 bases and J lost 5 bases. The germline CDR1 and CDR2 sequences are MNHEY and SMNVEV (reference sequence). The length of the CDR3 is 16 residues. In DNA, the CDR3 is TGTGCCAGCAGTTTCGGACTAGCGGGAGGGAGAGATACGCAGTATTTT. Its protein product is CASSFGLAGGRDTQYF.

The chain is built from TRBV28 and TRBJ1-3; D is possibly TRBD1 (5 bases). V was shortened by 1 base and J by 1 base, with 17 bases between the two germline ends. The CDR3 is made up of 18 amino acids. CDR1 and CDR2 (germline): MDHEN, SYDVKM. CDR3 sequence: CASSLLVGGDASGNTIYF. The CDR3 DNA is TGTGCCAGCAGTTTATTAGTCGGGGGAGATGCTTCTGGAAACACCATATATTTT.